This T cell receptor (beta chain) originates from a study of cytomegalovirus exposure and HLA in healthy donors. PCR was performed using 60 Vbeta and 13 Jbeta primers. Profiling relied on immunoSEQ multiplex PCR, and the TCRdb table lists in-frame clones only, not all of them. Of under 200,000 clones in the sample, around 84% are singletons; the top ten hold about 1.7%. V gave up 4 bases and J gave up 5 bases, with 14 bases separating them. The V gene's germline CDR1 is GTSNPN and CDR2 SVGIG (reference sequence). The CDR3 length is 13 residues. The gene calls are TRBV30 and TRBJ2-5; D may be TRBD1 (6 bases). The clonotype originates from a woman aged 18-29 years in good health and CMV-seronegative. The sample consisted of PBMCs. The chain's CDR3 is CAWNQNTGETQYF. CDR3 DNA sequence: TGTGCCTGGAATCAGAACACAGGGGAGACCCAGTACTTC.